These 7 T cell receptor beta chains originate from one sample sequenced in a study of shared clonotypes between healthy human individuals. Data came from immunoSEQ multiplex PCR; TCRdb stores just in-frame clones and leaves some out. The data hold over a million clones, with roughly 95% observed a single time. The sample comprised naive CD4+ T cells sorted from blood. Sample subset: CD45RA+ positively selected. Source of these receptors: a man aged 25-45 years in good health.

The chain is built from TRBV15 and TRBJ2-7; 14 bases agree with TRBD2. The CDR3 contains 20 residues. The V segment lost 3 bases and the J segment 4 bases; nucleotides outside the gene matches: 17. Germline CDR1 reads LNHNV; CDR2 reads YYDKDF (reference sequence). The CDR3: CATSSRARGLAGEKRYEQYF. CDR3 nucleotide sequence: TGTGCCACCAGCAGCCGCGCGAGGGGACTAGCGGGAGAAAAGAGATACGAGCAGTACTTC.

A single count supports this clone. This chain joins TRBV28 and TRBJ1-1; D not resolved. Germline values: CDR1 MDHEN, CDR2 SYDVKM. V was pared by 6 bases and J by 4 bases, with 15 bases between. CDR3 length: 14 residues. The CDR3 protein is CASRKGRGGTEAFF. Here the CDR3 DNA reads TGTGCCAGCAGAAAAGGGCGGGGAGGCACTGAAGCTTTCTTT.

This clone showed up just once. J is TRBJ2-3 and V is TRBV5-1; TRBD2 matches at 8 bases. In germline, CDR1 is SGHRS, CDR2 YFSETQ. This CDR3 contains 16 residues. The ends lost 0 bases at V and 5 bases at J; junction bases unmatched: 8. The CDR3 bases are TGCGCCAGCAGCTTGGATGGCGTAGCGGGGAAAGATACGCAGTATTTT. Its translation is CASSLDGVAGKDTQYF.

V and J are TRBV5-5 and TRBJ2-2; 12 positions agree with TRBD2. Germline V gene data show CDR1 as SGHKS and CDR2 as YYEKEE (reference sequence). The CDR3 is 18 amino acids. The junction had 8 bases not matched to a gene; V was cut back by 4 bases and J by 1 base. CDR3 nucleotides: TGTGCCAGCAGCGGGGGACTAGCGGGTACCCTGAACACCGGGGAGCTGTTTTTT. The encoded protein is CASSGGLAGTLNTGELFF.

J is TRBJ2-6 and V is TRBV28, with 7 bases that match TRBD1. Germline loops: CDR1 MDHEN, CDR2 SYDVKM. CDR3 length: 17 residues. After removal of 5 bases from V and 3 bases from J, the junction contained 10 bases not matched to a gene. CDR3 loop: CASSPRQGMVGANVLTF. The CDR3, as DNA: TGTGCCAGCAGTCCCCGACAGGGTATGGTTGGGGCCAACGTCCTGACTTTC.

This clone was counted a single time. This chain connects TRBV4-1 to TRBJ2-7; TRBD1 agrees at 11 bases. Germline CDR1 reads MGHRA; CDR2 reads YSYEKL. The CDR3 sequence is 15 residues long. The trim removed 4 bases at V and 7 bases at J, leaving 9 bases unmatched. CDR3 coding DNA: TGCGCCAGCAGCCGGGGGACAGGGGGGCTCGTAGAGCAGTACTTC. This translates into CASSRGTGGLVEQYF.

V gene TRBV5-4 combines with J gene TRBJ1-1; no firm D call. The length of the CDR3 is 13 residues. The V gene's germline CDR1 is SGHNT and CDR2 YYREEE (reference sequence). The V and J ends lost 4 bases and 7 bases respectively, with 14 bases between them. Here the CDR3 DNA reads TGTGCCAGCAGCCCATTTTACCCCGGTGAAGCTTTCTTT. Its translation is CASSPFYPGEAFF.